Shown below are 31 T cell receptor beta chains from a single sample sequenced in a study of T cell repertoires in cytomegalovirus infection. TCRdb passed the reads through MiXCR, listing each CDR3 protein once. The sample lists about 68,000 distinct CDR3 sequences, roughly 20% occurring once. Their recognized antigens are unknown. The sequenced material came from PBMCs, sequenced either directly or after in vitro stimulation (not recorded which). These receptors all stem from a human donor in good health (CMV status not recorded). Some clones in this sample may be carry-over from other donors' samples.

The V and J genes are TRBV2 and TRBJ1-2; D gene uncertain. Germline V CDR1 and CDR2: SNHLY, FYNNEI. This CDR3 contains 15 residues. V lost 6 bases and J lost 0, with 14 bases in between. The CDR3 reads CASSPIVGPNYGYTF. DNA of the CDR3: TGTGCCAGCAGCCCTATAGTCGGGCCTAACTATGGCTACACCTTC.

This clonotype was observed a few times. The chain is built from TRBV6-6 and TRBJ2-7, with 8 bases lining up with TRBD1. CDR3 length: 15 residues. Germline V gene sequence: CDR1 MNHNY, CDR2 SVGAGI (reference sequence). With V trimmed by 3 bases and J by 6 bases, 10 bases remained unmatched. CDR3 DNA sequence: TGTGCCAGCAGTTATAAAGGACAGGGTATAGGCGAGCAGTACTTC. Residues: CASSYKGQGIGEQYF.

This chain uses TRBV5-4 with TRBJ2-5; 15 bases map to TRBD2. The CDR3 length is 17 residues. Germline V gene lookup returns CDR1 SGHNT and CDR2 YYREEE (reference sequence). Unmatched junction bases numbered 8, after V lost 4 bases and J lost 4 bases. CDR3 residues: CASSRGLAGGVRETQYF. Here the CDR3 DNA reads TGTGCCAGCAGCCGAGGACTAGCGGGAGGGGTACGAGAGACCCAGTACTTC.

Only a few counts were recorded for this clonotype. The gene calls are TRBV6-5 and TRBJ2-3; TRBD2 aligns across 10 bases. V lost 10 bases and J lost 4; bases outside the gene matches: 20. The CDR3 totals 18 residues. Germline V CDR1 and CDR2: MNHEY, SVGAGI. CDR3 sequence (DNA): TGTGCCACCTCCGAGCGGGAGGGCCGTGGGAAGAGTTCAGATACGCAGTATTTT. It specifies CATSEREGRGKSSDTQYF.

This clonotype has just a few counts. CDR3 sequence: CASSQAYNEQFF. CDR3 in DNA: TGTGCCAGCAGCCAAGCTTACAATGAGCAGTTCTTC. The chain links TRBV7-2 to TRBJ2-1; D is unresolved. The germline V gene encodes CDR1 SGHTA and CDR2 FQGNSA. Trimming stripped 5 bases from V and 4 bases from J, with 6 bases between. This CDR3 is built from 12 residues. Full variable domain (rest looked up from reference TRBV7-2 and TRBJ2-1): GAGVSQSPSNKVTEKGKDVELRCDPISGHTALYWYRQSLGQGLEFLIYFQGNSAPDKSGLPSDRFSAERTGGSVSTLTIQRTQQEDSAVYLCASSQAYNEQFFGPGTRLTVL.

This clonotype was recorded many times. The DNA of the CDR3 is TGTGCCAGCAGCCCCGGACAGAGATATAATGAAAAACTGTTTTTT. Encoded protein: CASSPGQRYNEKLFF. This sequence joins TRBV7-9 and TRBJ1-4, with a possible D match to TRBD1 (6 bases). This CDR3 region has 15 residues. CDR1 is SEHNR, CDR2 FQNEAQ, per germline (reference sequence). Trimming cost V 5 bases and J 4 bases, with 14 bases left between them.

This clonotype appeared many times. This chain uses TRBV7-8 with TRBJ2-7, with 7 bases matching TRBD2. There are 17 residues in the CDR3. The germline gives CDR1 SGHVS, CDR2 FQNEAQ. The V segment lost 0 bases and the J segment 0 bases; nucleotides outside the gene matches: 8. The CDR3 reads CASSLALTSGASYEQYF. The CDR3 DNA reads as TGTGCCAGCAGCTTAGCCCTAACGAGCGGGGCCTCCTACGAGCAGTACTTC. The full variable domain, rest sourced from reference TRBV7-8 and TRBJ2-7, is GAGVSQSPRYKVAKRGQDVALRCDPISGHVSLFWYQQALGQGPEFLTYFQNEAQLDKSGLPSDRFFAERPEGSVSTLKIQRTQQEDSAVYLCASSLALTSGASYEQYFGPGTRLTVT.

This clonotype was recorded many times. This rearrangement joins TRBV7-2 to TRBJ2-1, with 13 bases fitting TRBD2. The CDR3 covers 16 residues. CDR1 and CDR2 from the germline V gene are SGHTA and FQGNSA. V dropped 5 bases and J dropped 8; count of bases not matched to a gene: 9. The CDR3 region is CASSASGLAGRDEQFF. CDR3 nucleotides: TGTGCCAGCAGCGCTTCGGGACTAGCGGGAAGGGATGAGCAGTTCTTC.

The V call is TRBV12-3 or TRBV12-4, the J call TRBJ2-7; D is possibly TRBD2 (6 bases). The CDR3 runs 13 residues. Deletions cut 3 bases from V and 6 bases from J, with 12 bases between. This CDR3 is CASSLTGAFEQYF. The CDR3 bases are TGTGCCAGCAGTTTGACGGGAGCCTTCGAGCAGTACTTC.

This clonotype was seen repeatedly, ten times or more. This rearrangement joins TRBV6-2 or TRBV6-3 to TRBJ1-1; 8 nucleotides match TRBD1. The CDR3 is 14 amino acids. V lost 6 bases and J lost 2; bases outside the gene matches: 5. CDR1 and CDR2 (germline): MNHEY, SVGEGT. The CDR3 region is CASRHTGGNTEAFF. The CDR3 DNA reads as TGTGCCAGCAGACACACAGGGGGTAACACTGAAGCTTTCTTT.

This chain connects TRBV9 to TRBJ2-3, with D possibly being TRBD2 (5 bases). The CDR3 has 14 residues. CDR1 is SGDLS and CDR2 is YYNGEE in the germline V gene. Trimming removed 2 bases from V and 0 bases from J, with 7 bases in between. CDR3: CASSVRTSTDTQYF. The DNA for the CDR3 is TGTGCCAGCAGCGTTCGGACTAGCACAGATACGCAGTATTTT.

This chain links TRBV27 with TRBJ2-2; 12 bases are shared with TRBD2. The CDR3 loop spans 16 amino acids. Germline V gene data show CDR1 as MNHEY and CDR2 as SMNVEV (reference sequence). V shed 4 bases, J shed 6 bases, and the junction held 6 bases outside the gene matches. CDR3 sequence: CASSYWTSGKAGELFF. In nucleotides, the CDR3 is TGTGCCAGCAGTTACTGGACTAGCGGGAAGGCCGGGGAGCTGTTTTTT.

The chain couples TRBV5-6 to TRBJ1-1; 10 bases map to TRBD1. The CDR3 covers 15 residues. V was clipped by 5 bases and J by 2 bases; unmatched bases: 6. Germline lookup yields CDR1 SGHDT and CDR2 YYEEEE. Here the CDR3 reads CASRGQGSPNTEAFF. For the CDR3, the DNA is TGTGCCAGCAGGGGACAGGGGTCCCCAAACACTGAAGCTTTCTTT.

The sample holds many counts of this clonotype. The chain employs TRBV7-6 and TRBJ2-7, with 12 bases aligning to TRBD2. J was trimmed by 2 bases and V by 2 bases; bases with no gene match: 7. Germline CDR1 is SGHVS and CDR2 is FNYEAQ. The CDR3 sequence is 17 residues long. CDR3 in amino acids: CASSLTGLAGSPYEQYF. The CDR3 DNA follows: TGTGCCAGCAGCTTAACGGGACTAGCGGGTTCCCCCTACGAGCAGTACTTC.

There are a few counts of this clonotype. The chain couples TRBV5-4 to TRBJ2-7, with TRBD1 matching 7 bases. V shed 1 base, J shed 5 bases, and the junction held 9 bases outside the gene matches. This CDR3 is 15 amino acids long. Per the germline V gene, CDR1 is SGHNT and CDR2 is YYREEE (reference sequence). The CDR3 nucleotides read TGTGCCAGCAGCTTGCTACAGGGGAGCAACGACGAGCAGTACTTC. Its protein product is CASSLLQGSNDEQYF.

Many counts were recorded for this clonotype. The gene calls are TRBV7-6 and TRBJ2-1; TRBD2 agrees at 11 bases. The CDR3 is 16 amino acids. Germline V gene lookup returns CDR1 SGHVS and CDR2 FNYEAQ. Unmatched junction bases numbered 9, after V lost 5 bases and J lost 6 bases. The CDR3 DNA sequence: TGTGCCAGCAGCGCCAGCCTAGCGGGAGGAGGCAATGAGCAGTTCTTC. Amino acid sequence: CASSASLAGGGNEQFF. The variable domain in full, completed from reference TRBV7-6 and TRBJ2-1, reads GAGVSQSPRYKVTKRGQDVALRCDPISGHVSLYWYRQALGQGPEFLTYFNYEAQQDKSGLPNDRFSAERPEGSISTLTIQRTEQRDSAMYRCASSASLAGGGNEQFFGPGTRLTVL.

V usage is TRBV6-5 and J usage is TRBJ2-1; D is unresolved. Per the germline V gene, CDR1 is MNHEY and CDR2 is SVGAGI. Trimming took off 5 bases at V and 5 bases at J, with 16 bases between the two ends. This CDR3 is 15 amino acids long. CDR3 loop: CASSPLSGRDNEQFF. Here the CDR3 DNA reads TGTGCCAGCAGTCCCCTAAGTGGGCGAGACAATGAGCAGTTCTTC.

This clonotype was counted ten times or more. The chain is built from TRBV12-3 or TRBV12-4 and TRBJ1-1; 10 bases are shared with TRBD1. The CDR3 length is 16 residues. With V trimmed by 5 bases and J by 3 bases, 9 bases remained unmatched. In DNA, the CDR3 is TGTGCCAGCAGTACCGGGACAGGGGTTGTGGACACTGAAGCTTTCTTT. It specifies CASSTGTGVVDTEAFF.

This clonotype came up many times. This chain links TRBV7-3 with TRBJ2-5; D not resolved. There are 14 residues in the CDR3. CDR1 is SGHTA, CDR2 FQGTGA, per germline. Trimming removed 0 bases from V and 8 bases from J, with 13 bases in between. The CDR3 sequence is CASSLTDRDRTQYF. The CDR3 DNA reads TGTGCCAGCAGCTTAACTGATAGGGATAGAACCCAGTACTTC.

This chain joins TRBV5-1 and TRBJ2-3; TRBD1 might be the D (6 bases). The V and J ends lost 3 bases and 3 bases respectively, with 17 bases between them. Germline V gene lookup returns CDR1 SGHRS and CDR2 YFSETQ. This CDR3 comprises 16 residues. CDR3 nucleotides: TGCGCCAGCAGCTCCTCGGCAGGGGTACGGACAGATACGCAGTATTTT. As protein: CASSSSAGVRTDTQYF. Using reference TRBV5-1 and TRBJ2-3 for the parts outside the CDR3, the full variable domain is KAGVTQTPRYLIKTRGQQVTLSCSPISGHRSVSWYQQTPGQGLQFLFEYFSETQRNKGNFPGRFSGRQFSNSRSEMNVSTLELGDSALYLCASSSSAGVRTDTQYFGPGTRLTVL.

Only a few counts were recorded for this clonotype. V and J are TRBV7-2 and TRBJ2-5, with a possible D match to TRBD1 (6 bases). The germline CDR1 and CDR2 sequences are SGHTA and FQGNSA. Trimming left V 5 bases short and J 5 bases short, with 18 bases between. There are 15 residues in the CDR3. In DNA form, the CDR3 reads TGTGCCAGCAGCCCCCCCTGGGGGCGGGCGGAGACCCAGTACTTC. Translating gives CASSPPWGRAETQYF.

V gene TRBV2 combines with J gene TRBJ2-1, with 7 bases fitting TRBD1. V lost 4 bases, J lost 9 bases, and 3 bases stayed unmatched. CDR3 length: 12 amino acids. The germline CDR1 and CDR2 sequences are SNHLY and FYNNEI. CDR3 sequence (DNA): TGTGCCAGCAGTGGATCAGGGGGTGAGCAGTTCTTC. This codes for CASSGSGGEQFF.

This clonotype has a count of ten or more. The chain has TRBV7-2 and TRBJ2-1, with D unclear. V was shortened by 4 bases and J by 8 bases, with 9 bases between the two germline ends. Germline CDR1 is SGHTA and CDR2 is FQGNSA. This CDR3 contains 12 residues. The CDR3 bases are TGTGCCAGCAGCTCCCTGGGTCATGAGCAGTTCTTC. Translated, it gives CASSSLGHEQFF.

The DNA for the CDR3 is TGTGCCAGCAGCCCCCTTTTAGCGGGAGAACATGAGCAGTTCTTC. It translates to CASSPLLAGEHEQFF. V gene TRBV7-2 combines with J gene TRBJ2-1; the match to TRBD2 covers 9 bases. The CDR3 loop spans 15 amino acids. Germline V gene lookup returns CDR1 SGHTA and CDR2 FQGNSA. The junction had 10 bases not matched to a gene; V was cut back by 5 bases and J by 8 bases.

The chain links TRBV12-3 or TRBV12-4 to TRBJ1-1; tentative D call: TRBD1 (5 bases). Trimming removed 10 bases at V and 6 bases at J, with 15 bases between. CDR3 size: 12 residues. The DNA of the CDR3 is TGTGCCACACAGGCGGTGAGTGCTGAAGCTTTCTTT. Its translation is CATQAVSAEAFF.

This clonotype was counted between two and nine times. This sequence joins TRBV6-1 and TRBJ2-7; D ambiguous. CDR1 is MNHNS and CDR2 is SASEGT in the germline V gene. Trimming shortened V by 5 bases and J by 0 bases, and 8 bases separated the two germline ends. CDR3 length: 13 residues. The CDR3 loop is CASSLGSSYEQYF. Written as DNA, the CDR3 is TGTGCCAGCAGTTTGGGCAGCTCCTACGAGCAGTACTTC.

This clonotype turned up a few times. The V call is TRBV11-2, the J call TRBJ1-1, with a weak D call TRBD1 (5 bases). The germline V and J ends were trimmed by 4 bases and 4 bases, with 10 bases remaining between them. The length of the CDR3 is 13 residues. Germline CDR1 and CDR2: SGHAT and FQNNGV. For the CDR3, the DNA is TGTGCCAGCAGCTGGAAAGGGGTCACTGAAGCTTTCTTT. Its protein product is CASSWKGVTEAFF.

This clonotype has at least ten counts. V gene TRBV2 combines with J gene TRBJ2-3; D is perhaps TRBD1 (5 bases). The germline gives CDR1 SNHLY, CDR2 FYNNEI. The CDR3 extends over 13 amino acids. V was clipped by 7 bases and J by 2 bases, with 10 bases between them. CDR3 region: CASKGILTDTQYF. CDR3 in DNA: TGTGCCAGCAAGGGGATACTCACAGATACGCAGTATTTT.

The chain employs TRBV12-3 or TRBV12-4 and TRBJ2-1; 7 bases are a match to TRBD2. This CDR3 spans 15 amino acids. J was trimmed by 7 bases and V by 3 bases; bases with no gene match: 9. CDR3 coding DNA: TGTGCCAGCAGTTTTGGCGGGAGCTTAGGTAATGAGCAGTTCTTC. It codes for CASSFGGSLGNEQFF.

The rearrangement links TRBV29-1 to TRBJ1-4, with D unclear. This CDR3 spans 14 amino acids. Trimming left V 7 bases short and J 0 bases short, with 12 bases between. The germline V gene has CDR1 SQVTM and CDR2 ANQGSEA. CDR3 in amino acids: CSASELATNEKLFF. In DNA form, the CDR3 reads TGCAGCGCGTCCGAACTTGCAACTAATGAAAAACTGTTTTTT.

This clonotype was seen ten or more times. This sequence joins TRBV7-2 and TRBJ1-1; D is ambiguous. Looked up from germline, CDR1 is SGHTA and CDR2 is FQGNSA. V lost 2 bases to trimming and J lost 0 bases, with 10 bases between them. There are 15 residues in the CDR3. The CDR3 protein is CASSLQWVLNTEAFF. The DNA for the CDR3 is TGTGCCAGCAGCTTACAATGGGTACTGAACACTGAAGCTTTCTTT.